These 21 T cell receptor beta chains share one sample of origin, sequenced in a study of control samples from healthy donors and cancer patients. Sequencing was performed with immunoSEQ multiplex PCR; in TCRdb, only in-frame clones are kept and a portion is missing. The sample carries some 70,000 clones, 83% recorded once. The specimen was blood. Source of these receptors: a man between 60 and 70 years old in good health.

The CDR3 nucleotides are TGTGCCAGCAGTGAAGCTATACTCTTTCTTGGAAACACCATATATTTT. Protein: CASSEAILFLGNTIYF. V gene TRBV6-1 combines with J gene TRBJ1-3; D is ambiguous. This CDR3 has 16 amino acids. Trimming took off 0 bases at V and 3 bases at J, with 12 bases between the two ends. From germline, CDR1 is MNHNS and CDR2 SASEGT.

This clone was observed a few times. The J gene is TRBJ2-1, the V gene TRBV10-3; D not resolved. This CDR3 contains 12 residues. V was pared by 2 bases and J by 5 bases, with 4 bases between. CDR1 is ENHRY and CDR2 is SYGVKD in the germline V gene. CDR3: CAISETDNEQFF. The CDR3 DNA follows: TGTGCCATCAGTGAGACAGACAATGAGCAGTTCTTC.

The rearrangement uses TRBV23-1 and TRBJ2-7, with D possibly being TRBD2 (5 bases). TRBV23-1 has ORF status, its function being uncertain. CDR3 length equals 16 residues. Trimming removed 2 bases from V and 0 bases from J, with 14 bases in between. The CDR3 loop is CASSQGQSRGSYEQYF. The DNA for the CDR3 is TGCGCCAGCAGTCAAGGTCAGTCTCGGGGCTCCTACGAGCAGTACTTC.

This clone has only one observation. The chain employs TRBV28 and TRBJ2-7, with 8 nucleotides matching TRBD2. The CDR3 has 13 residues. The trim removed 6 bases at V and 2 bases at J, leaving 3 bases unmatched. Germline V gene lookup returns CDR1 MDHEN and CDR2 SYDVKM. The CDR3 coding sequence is TGTGCCAGCAGACACGGGGGGGCCTACGAGCAGTACTTC. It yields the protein CASRHGGAYEQYF.

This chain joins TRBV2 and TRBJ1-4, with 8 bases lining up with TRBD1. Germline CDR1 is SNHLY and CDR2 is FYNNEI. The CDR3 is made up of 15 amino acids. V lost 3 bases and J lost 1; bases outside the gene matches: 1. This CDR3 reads CASSDTGGTNEKLFF. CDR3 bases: TGTGCCAGCAGTGATACAGGGGGAACTAATGAAAAACTGTTTTTT.

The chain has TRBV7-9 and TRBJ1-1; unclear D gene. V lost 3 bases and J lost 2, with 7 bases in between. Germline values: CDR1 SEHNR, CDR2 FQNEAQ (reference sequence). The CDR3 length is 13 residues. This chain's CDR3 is CASSLTVNTEAFF. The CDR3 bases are TGTGCCAGCAGCTTGACTGTTAACACTGAAGCTTTCTTT.

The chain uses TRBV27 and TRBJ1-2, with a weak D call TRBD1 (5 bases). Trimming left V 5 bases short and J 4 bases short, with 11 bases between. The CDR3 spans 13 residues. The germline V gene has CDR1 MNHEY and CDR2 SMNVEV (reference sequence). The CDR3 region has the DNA TGTGCCAGCAGTCTCCAGGGTGGCTATGGCTACACCTTC. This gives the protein CASSLQGGYGYTF.

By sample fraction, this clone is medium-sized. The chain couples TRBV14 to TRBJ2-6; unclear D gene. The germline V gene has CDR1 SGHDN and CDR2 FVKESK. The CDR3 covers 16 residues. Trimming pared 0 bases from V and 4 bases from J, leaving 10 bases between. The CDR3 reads CASSQDARAGANVLTF. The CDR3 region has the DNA TGTGCCAGCAGCCAAGACGCTAGGGCCGGGGCCAACGTCCTGACTTTC. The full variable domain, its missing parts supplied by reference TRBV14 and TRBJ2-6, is EAGVTQFPSHSVIEKGQTVTLRCDPISGHDNLYWYRRVMGKEIKFLLHFVKESKQDESGMPNNRFLAERTGGTYSTLKVQPAELEDSGVYFCASSQDARAGANVLTFGAGSRLTVL.

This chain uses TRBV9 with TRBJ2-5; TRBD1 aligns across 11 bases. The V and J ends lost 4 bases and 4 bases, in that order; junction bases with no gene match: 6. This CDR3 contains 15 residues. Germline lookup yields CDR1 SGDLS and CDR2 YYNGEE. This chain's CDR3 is CASSSRTGGPETQYF. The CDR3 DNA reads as TGTGCCAGCAGCTCCCGGACAGGGGGCCCAGAGACCCAGTACTTC.

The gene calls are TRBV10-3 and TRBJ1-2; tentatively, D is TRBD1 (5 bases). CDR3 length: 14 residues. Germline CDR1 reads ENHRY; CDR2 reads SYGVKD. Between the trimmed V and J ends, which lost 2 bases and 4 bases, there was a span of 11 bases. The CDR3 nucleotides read TGTGCCATCAGTGAGAGGGGCGCAGGCTATGGCTACACCTTC. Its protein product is CAISERGAGYGYTF.

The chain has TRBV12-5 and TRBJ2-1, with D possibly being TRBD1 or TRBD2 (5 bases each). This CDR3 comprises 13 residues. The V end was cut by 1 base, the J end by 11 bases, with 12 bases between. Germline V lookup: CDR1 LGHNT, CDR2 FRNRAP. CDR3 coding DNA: TGTGCTAGTGGTTTGGGGACGGGGACGCAGCAGTTCTTC. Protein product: CASGLGTGTQQFF.

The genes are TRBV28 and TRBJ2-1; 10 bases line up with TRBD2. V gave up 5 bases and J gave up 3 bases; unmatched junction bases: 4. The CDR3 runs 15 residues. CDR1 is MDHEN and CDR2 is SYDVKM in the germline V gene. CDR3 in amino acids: CASSPRTSGYNEQFF. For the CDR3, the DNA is TGTGCCAGCAGTCCCAGGACTAGCGGCTACAATGAGCAGTTCTTC.

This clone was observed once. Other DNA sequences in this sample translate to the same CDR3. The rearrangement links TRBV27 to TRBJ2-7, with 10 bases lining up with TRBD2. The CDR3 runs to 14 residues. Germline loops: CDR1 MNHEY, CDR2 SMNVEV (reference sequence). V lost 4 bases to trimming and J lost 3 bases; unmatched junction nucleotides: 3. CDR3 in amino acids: CASSSSSGSYEQYF. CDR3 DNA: TGTGCCAGCAGTTCGTCTAGCGGGAGCTACGAGCAGTACTTC.

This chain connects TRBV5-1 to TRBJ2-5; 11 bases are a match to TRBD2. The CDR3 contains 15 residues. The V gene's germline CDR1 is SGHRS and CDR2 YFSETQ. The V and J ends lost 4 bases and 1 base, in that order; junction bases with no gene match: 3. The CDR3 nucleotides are TGCGCCAGCAGCCCCGGGACTAGCGGCCAAGAGACCCAGTACTTC. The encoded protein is CASSPGTSGQETQYF.

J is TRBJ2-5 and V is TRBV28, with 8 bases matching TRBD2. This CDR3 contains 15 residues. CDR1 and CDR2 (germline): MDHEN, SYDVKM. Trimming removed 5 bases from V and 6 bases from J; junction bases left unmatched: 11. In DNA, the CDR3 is TGTGCCAGCAGTGGTGGGGGGACTAGAGGAAAGACCCAGTACTTC. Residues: CASSGGGTRGKTQYF.

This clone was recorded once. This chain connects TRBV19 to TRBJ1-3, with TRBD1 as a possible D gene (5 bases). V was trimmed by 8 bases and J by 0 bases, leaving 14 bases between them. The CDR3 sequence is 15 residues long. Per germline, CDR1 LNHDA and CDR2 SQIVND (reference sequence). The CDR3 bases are TGTGCCAGTCATCCTACAGGATACTCTGGAAACACCATATATTTT. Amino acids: CASHPTGYSGNTIYF. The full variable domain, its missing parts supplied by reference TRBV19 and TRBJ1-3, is DGGITQSPKYLFRKEGQNVTLSCEQNLNHDAMYWYRQDPGQGLRLIYYSQIVNDFQKGDIAEGYSVSREKKESFPLTVTSAQKNPTAFYLCASHPTGYSGNTIYFGEGSWLTVV.

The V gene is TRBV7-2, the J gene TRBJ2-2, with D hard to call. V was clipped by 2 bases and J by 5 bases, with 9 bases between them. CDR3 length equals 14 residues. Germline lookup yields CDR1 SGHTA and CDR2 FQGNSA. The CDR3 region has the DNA TGTGCCAGCAGCTTATATGTAGGGACCGGGGAGCTGTTTTTT. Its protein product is CASSLYVGTGELFF.

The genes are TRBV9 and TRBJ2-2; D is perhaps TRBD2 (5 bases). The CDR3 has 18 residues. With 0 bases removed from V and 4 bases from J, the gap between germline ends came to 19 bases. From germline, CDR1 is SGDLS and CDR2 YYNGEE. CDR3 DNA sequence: TGTGCCAGCAGCGTAGCCACCGGACGGCTCCTAGCCACCGGGGAGCTGTTTTTT. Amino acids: CASSVATGRLLATGELFF.

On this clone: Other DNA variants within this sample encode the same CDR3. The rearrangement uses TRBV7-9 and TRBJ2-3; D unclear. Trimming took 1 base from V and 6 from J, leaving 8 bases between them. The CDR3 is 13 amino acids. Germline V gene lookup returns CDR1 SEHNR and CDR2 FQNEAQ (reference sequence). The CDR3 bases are TGTGCCAGCAGCTTAGTCCTAGGGGATACGCAGTATTTT. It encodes CASSLVLGDTQYF.

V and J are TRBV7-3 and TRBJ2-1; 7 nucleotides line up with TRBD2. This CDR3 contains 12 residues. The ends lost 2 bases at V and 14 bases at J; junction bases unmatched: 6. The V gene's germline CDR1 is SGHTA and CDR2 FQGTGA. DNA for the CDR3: TGTGCCAGCAGCTTAGGGGCGGGAGATAAGTTCTTC. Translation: CASSLGAGDKFF.

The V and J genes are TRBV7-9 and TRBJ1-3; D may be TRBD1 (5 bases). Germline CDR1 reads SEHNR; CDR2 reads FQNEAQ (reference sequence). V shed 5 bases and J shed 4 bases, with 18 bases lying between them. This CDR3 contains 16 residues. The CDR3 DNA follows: TGTGCCAGCAGCAAAAAAGGAACAGGAGGAGGAAACACCATATATTTT. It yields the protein CASSKKGTGGGNTIYF. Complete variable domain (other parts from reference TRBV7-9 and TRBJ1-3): DTGVSQNPRHKITKRGQNVTFRCDPISEHNRLYWYRQTLGQGPEFLTYFQNEAQLEKSRLLSDRFSAERPKGSFSTLEIQRTEQGDSAMYLCASSKKGTGGGNTIYFGEGSWLTVV.